Following are 12 T cell receptor beta chains from one sample sequenced in a study of technical replicates of blood from a handful of donors. The table came from immunoSEQ multiplex PCR; TCRdb's copy has only in-frame clones and leaves some out. The data contain about 73,000 clones, roughly 93% of them singletons. Sequencing was carried out using T cells isolated from PBMCs. These receptors all stem from a human donor in good health.

V and J are TRBV4-2 and TRBJ2-1; D might be TRBD1 (6 bases). The V gene's germline CDR1 is LGHNA and CDR2 YNFKEQ. V lost 0 bases and J lost 1, with 10 bases in between. The CDR3 runs to 16 residues. CDR3 loop: CASSQDGTGSYNEQFF. The CDR3 DNA reads TGTGCCAGCAGCCAAGATGGAACAGGGTCCTACAATGAGCAGTTCTTC.

DNA of the CDR3: TGCGCCAGCAGCCAAGGGGAGATTGGCTACACCTTC. Amino acid sequence: CASSQGEIGYTF. The chain carries TRBV4-1 and TRBJ1-2; D gene uncertain. Germline CDR1 MGHRA, CDR2 YSYEKL. Trimming shortened V by 1 base and J by 7 bases, and 7 bases separated the two germline ends. This CDR3 comprises 12 residues.

The chain joins TRBV6-1 to TRBJ1-4, with 9 positions matching TRBD1. The CDR3 covers 15 residues. With V trimmed by 8 bases and J by 10 bases, 14 bases remained unmatched. CDR1 is MNHNS, CDR2 SASEGT, per germline. The CDR3 DNA follows: TGTGCCAGCCAAATTCCGGGACAGGGATTCGGAAAACTGTTTTTT. This codes for CASQIPGQGFGKLFF.

The V and J genes are TRBV19 and TRBJ1-2; D is ambiguous. Trimming left V 0 bases short and J 4 bases short, with 9 bases between. CDR3 size: 14 residues. The germline gives CDR1 LNHDA, CDR2 SQIVND (reference sequence). Here the CDR3 reads CASSIERGTYGYTF. DNA for the CDR3: TGTGCCAGTAGTATAGAGCGGGGAACCTATGGCTACACCTTC.

The chain couples TRBV4-1 to TRBJ1-5; weak D call: TRBD1 (5 bases). The CDR3 has 16 residues. V was clipped by 3 bases and J by 4 bases, with 16 bases between them. Germline V gene lookup returns CDR1 MGHRA and CDR2 YSYEKL. The CDR3 sequence: CASSQTLGGGNQPQHF. The CDR3 nucleotides read TGCGCCAGCAGCCAGACTCTCGGGGGGGGAAATCAGCCCCAGCATTTT.

The chain recombines TRBV9 with TRBJ1-1, with a tentative D call TRBD1 (5 bases). V was trimmed by 1 base and J by 0 bases, leaving 13 bases between them. Germline values: CDR1 SGDLS, CDR2 YYNGEE. The CDR3 is 16 residues long. The CDR3 DNA is TGTGCCAGCAGCGTACCCGACAGCCTGATGAACACTGAAGCTTTCTTT. Residues: CASSVPDSLMNTEAFF.

The V and J genes are TRBV19 and TRBJ2-5; the D gene is possibly TRBD1 (5 bases). This CDR3 contains 12 residues. V lost 5 bases, J lost 3 bases, and 7 bases lay in between. Germline lookup yields CDR1 LNHDA and CDR2 SQIVND (reference sequence). The CDR3 DNA reads as TGTGCCAGTAGTTTCAGGGAAGAGACCCAGTACTTC. Translated: CASSFREETQYF.

This sequence joins TRBV5-1 and TRBJ1-3; the match to TRBD1 covers 8 bases. This CDR3 has 16 residues. J lost 4 bases, V lost 3 bases, and 9 bases had no gene match. Germline V CDR1 and CDR2: SGHRS, YFSETQ. Here the CDR3 reads CASSSTGQGAGNTIYF. The CDR3 DNA reads as TGCGCCAGCAGCTCCACCGGACAGGGAGCGGGAAACACCATATATTTT.

The chain carries TRBV5-4 and TRBJ2-1; the match to TRBD2 covers 7 bases. J lost 7 bases, V lost 2 bases, and 12 bases had no gene match. The germline CDR1 and CDR2 sequences are SGHNT and YYREEE (reference sequence). The CDR3 covers 16 residues. The CDR3 protein is CASSFGGGPPVNEQFF. The CDR3 coding sequence is TGTGCCAGCAGCTTTGGGGGAGGGCCGCCGGTGAATGAGCAGTTCTTC.

This clone has only one observation. The chain joins TRBV19 to TRBJ2-7; TRBD2 matches 7 bases. The CDR3 covers 16 residues. The germline V gene has CDR1 LNHDA and CDR2 SQIVND (reference sequence). Trimming took 3 bases from V and 5 from J; bases not matched to a gene: 13. The CDR3 is CASSIIMARERHEQYF. In DNA, the CDR3 is TGTGCCAGTAGTATTATAATGGCGCGGGAGCGGCACGAGCAGTACTTC.

The chain has TRBV4-1 and TRBJ1-4; D may be TRBD1 (5 bases). Trimming removed 4 bases from V and 0 bases from J, with 12 bases in between. CDR1 and CDR2 from the germline V gene are MGHRA and YSYEKL. CDR3 length equals 16 residues. The CDR3: CASSRIPGATNEKLFF. As DNA, the CDR3 is TGCGCCAGCAGCCGGATTCCGGGGGCAACTAATGAAAAACTGTTTTTT.

The chain has TRBV5-1 and TRBJ1-1; 8 bases match TRBD1. Trimming at V came to 0 bases and at J to 2 bases, leaving 6 bases not matched to a gene. This CDR3 is built from 16 residues. The germline V gene encodes CDR1 SGHRS and CDR2 YFSETQ. The CDR3: CASSLAFAGGNTEAFF. The CDR3 DNA reads TGCGCCAGCAGCTTGGCCTTTGCAGGGGGCAACACTGAAGCTTTCTTT.